This is a list of T cell receptor beta chains from one sample in a study of blood T cells in healthy people across ages. From the 5' RACE reads, TCRdb called clonotypes with MiXCR, one entry per CDR3 protein. The table lists 1 million or so distinct CDR3 sequences, less than 50% of them singletons. The material sequenced was blood. These TCRs come from a woman aged 55-75 years in good health. CDR3s include the opening cysteine and the closing phenylalanine or tryptophan. The order of the fields is clone size, D gene, V gene, J gene, CDR3 protein, CDR3 DNA. A D gene is named only where the DNA matches it firmly. Not every row has a clone size; where given, it reads once, few, many or a size class.

clone size: NA; D gene: NA; V gene: TRBV9; J gene: TRBJ2-3; CDR3 protein: CASSSSGTVTDTQYF; CDR3 DNA: TGTGCCAGCAGCTCCAGCGGGACAGTAACAGATACGCAGTATTTT
clone size: NA; D gene: TRBD1; V gene: TRBV7-2; J gene: TRBJ2-3; CDR3 protein: CASSWDRGRGDTQYF; CDR3 DNA: TGTGCCAGCAGCTGGGACAGGGGGCGAGGAGATACGCAGTATTTT
clone size: NA; D gene: NA; V gene: TRBV4-2; J gene: TRBJ1-4; CDR3 protein: CASSLRADATNEKLFF; CDR3 DNA: TGTGCCAGCAGCCTCCGTGCGGATGCAACTAATGAAAAACTGTTTTTT
clone size: many; D gene: NA; V gene: TRBV27; J gene: TRBJ2-1; CDR3 protein: CASSLTASAEQFF; CDR3 DNA: TGTGCCAGCAGTTTGACAGCTTCTGCGGAGCAGTTCTTC
clone size: few; D gene: TRBD2; V gene: TRBV10-3; J gene: TRBJ2-7; CDR3 protein: CAISELTSGGYEQYF; CDR3 DNA: TGTGCCATCAGTGAGTTAACTAGCGGTGGGTACGAGCAGTACTTC
clone size: NA; D gene: TRBD2; V gene: TRBV27; J gene: TRBJ2-7; CDR3 protein: CASSHPGTSRYNEQYF; CDR3 DNA: TGTGCCAGCAGTCACCCCGGGACTAGCCGTTACAATGAGCAGTACTTC
clone size: NA; D gene: TRBD2; V gene: TRBV20-1; J gene: TRBJ2-1; CDR3 protein: CSAKPLAGAYNEQFF; CDR3 DNA: TGCAGTGCTAAACCACTAGCGGGGGCCTACAATGAGCAGTTCTTC
clone size: NA; D gene: TRBD1; V gene: TRBV27; J gene: TRBJ1-6; CDR3 protein: CASSRSRGYNSPLHF; CDR3 DNA: TGTGCCAGCAGCAGATCCAGGGGGTATAATTCACCCCTCCACTTT
clone size: once; D gene: NA; V gene: TRBV9; J gene: TRBJ1-2; CDR3 protein: CASSVGGFGSGYTF; CDR3 DNA: TGTGCCAGCAGCGTGGGGGGCTTTGGTAGTGGCTACACCTTC
clone size: few; D gene: NA; V gene: TRBV12-3/TRBV12-4; J gene: TRBJ2-7; CDR3 protein: CASSLAEQSYEQYF; CDR3 DNA: TGTGCCAGCAGTTTAGCGGAGCAGTCCTACGAGCAGTACTTC
clone size: NA; D gene: NA; V gene: TRBV29-1; J gene: TRBJ2-7; CDR3 protein: CSVQDGSYEQYF; CDR3 DNA: TGCAGCGTTCAGGACGGGAGCTACGAGCAGTACTTC
clone size: NA; D gene: NA; V gene: TRBV11-2; J gene: TRBJ2-1; CDR3 protein: CASSSGFFYNEQFF; CDR3 DNA: TGTGCCAGCAGCTCAGGGTTTTTTTACAATGAGCAGTTCTTC
clone size: NA; D gene: TRBD1; V gene: TRBV2; J gene: TRBJ2-7; CDR3 protein: CASMRDRAYEQYF; CDR3 DNA: TGTGCCAGCATGCGGGACAGGGCCTACGAGCAGTACTTC
clone size: NA; D gene: NA; V gene: TRBV3-1; J gene: TRBJ2-1; CDR3 protein: CASSQDVRAGQFF; CDR3 DNA: TGTGCCAGCAGCCAAGATGTGCGGGCAGGGCAGTTCTTC
clone size: NA; D gene: NA; V gene: TRBV6-4; J gene: TRBJ2-1; CDR3 protein: CASSDSGNHEQFF; CDR3 DNA: TGTGCCAGCAGTGACTCCGGTAACCATGAGCAGTTCTTC
clone size: NA; D gene: TRBD1; V gene: TRBV7-8; J gene: TRBJ2-2; CDR3 protein: CASTLRGGTGPSTGELFF; CDR3 DNA: TGTGCCAGCACCCTTAGAGGGGGGACAGGGCCTTCCACCGGGGAGCTGTTTTTT
clone size: NA; D gene: NA; V gene: TRBV20-1; J gene: TRBJ2-1; CDR3 protein: CSAQQFKRLEGDEQFF; CDR3 DNA: TGCAGTGCTCAACAATTTAAACGGTTAGAGGGGGATGAGCAGTTCTTC
clone size: large; D gene: TRBD1; V gene: TRBV5-1; J gene: TRBJ2-7; CDR3 protein: CASRWDRGTYEQYF; CDR3 DNA: TGCGCCAGCAGATGGGACAGGGGAACCTACGAGCAGTACTTC
clone size: NA; D gene: NA; V gene: TRBV12-3/TRBV12-4; J gene: TRBJ1-2; CDR3 protein: CASSFRPRGTSYGYTF; CDR3 DNA: TGTGCCAGCAGTTTTCGGCCCCGGGGTACTTCGTATGGCTACACCTTC
clone size: NA; D gene: TRBD2; V gene: TRBV5-1; J gene: TRBJ2-1; CDR3 protein: CASSLGASGRYNEQFF; CDR3 DNA: TGCGCCAGCAGCTTGGGAGCTAGCGGGCGTTACAATGAGCAGTTCTTC
clone size: NA; D gene: NA; V gene: TRBV12-3/TRBV12-4; J gene: TRBJ1-6; CDR3 protein: CASSPYGVSGPSSPLHF; CDR3 DNA: TGTGCCAGCAGTCCTTATGGGGTCAGTGGGCCAAGTTCACCCCTCCACTTT
clone size: NA; D gene: NA; V gene: TRBV11-1; J gene: TRBJ2-7; CDR3 protein: CASSAAFAYEQYF; CDR3 DNA: TGTGCCAGCAGCGCAGCTTTCGCCTACGAGCAGTACTTC
clone size: NA; D gene: TRBD2; V gene: TRBV7-4; J gene: TRBJ2-1; CDR3 protein: CASNLRRESYNEQFF; CDR3 DNA: TGTGCCAGCAACCTTCGGCGGGAGAGTTACAATGAGCAGTTCTTC
clone size: NA; D gene: NA; V gene: TRBV28; J gene: TRBJ2-7; CDR3 protein: CASSLYSHRDEQYF; CDR3 DNA: TGTGCCAGCAGTTTATATAGCCATAGGGACGAGCAGTACTTC
clone size: few; D gene: TRBD1; V gene: TRBV24-1; J gene: TRBJ2-3; CDR3 protein: CATSDLTGQGTDTQYF; CDR3 DNA: TGTGCCACCAGTGATCTTACGGGACAGGGCACAGATACGCAGTATTTT
clone size: few; D gene: NA; V gene: TRBV19; J gene: TRBJ2-3; CDR3 protein: CASSITVGTQYF; CDR3 DNA: TGTGCCAGTAGTATCACCGTGGGTACGCAGTATTTT
clone size: many; D gene: TRBD2; V gene: TRBV7-2; J gene: TRBJ2-3; CDR3 protein: CASSGRLAASTDTQYF; CDR3 DNA: TGTGCCAGCAGCGGGAGACTAGCGGCTAGCACAGATACGCAGTATTTT
clone size: few; D gene: TRBD2; V gene: TRBV4-2; J gene: TRBJ2-1; CDR3 protein: CASSSRWTSDYNEQFF; CDR3 DNA: TGTGCCAGCAGCTCAAGGTGGACTAGCGACTACAATGAGCAGTTCTTC
clone size: few; D gene: NA; V gene: TRBV25-1; J gene: TRBJ1-2; CDR3 protein: CASSGDSYGYTF; CDR3 DNA: TGTGCCAGCAGTGGTGACAGCTATGGCTACACCTTC
clone size: NA; D gene: NA; V gene: TRBV9; J gene: TRBJ2-1; CDR3 protein: CASSVVVVDNEQFF; CDR3 DNA: TGTGCCAGCAGCGTTGTCGTGGTGGACAATGAGCAGTTCTTC
clone size: few; D gene: TRBD1; V gene: TRBV29-1; J gene: TRBJ2-5; CDR3 protein: CSVRTGGKETQYF; CDR3 DNA: TGCAGCGTCCGGACAGGGGGAAAAGAGACCCAGTACTTC
clone size: NA; D gene: TRBD2; V gene: TRBV5-1; J gene: TRBJ2-1; CDR3 protein: CASSYGSGSHEQFF; CDR3 DNA: TGCGCCAGCAGCTATGGTAGCGGGAGCCATGAGCAGTTCTTC
clone size: NA; D gene: TRBD2; V gene: TRBV7-3; J gene: TRBJ2-1; CDR3 protein: CASSLKALAGGEQFF; CDR3 DNA: TGTGCCAGCAGCTTAAAGGCGCTAGCGGGCGGTGAGCAGTTCTTC
clone size: NA; D gene: NA; V gene: TRBV6-1; J gene: TRBJ2-1; CDR3 protein: CASSDKYGLQTGEQFF; CDR3 DNA: TGTGCCAGCAGTGATAAGTATGGGTTACAAACGGGTGAGCAGTTCTTC
clone size: few; D gene: TRBD2; V gene: TRBV7-9; J gene: TRBJ2-1; CDR3 protein: CASSPRTSGRVWNEQFF; CDR3 DNA: TGTGCCAGCAGCCCTAGGACTAGCGGGAGAGTGTGGAATGAGCAGTTCTTC
clone size: NA; D gene: TRBD1; V gene: TRBV11-1; J gene: TRBJ2-7; CDR3 protein: CASSARTGYSYEQYF; CDR3 DNA: TGTGCCAGCAGCGCGCGGACAGGCTACTCCTACGAGCAGTACTTC
clone size: NA; D gene: TRBD2; V gene: TRBV20-1; J gene: TRBJ2-1; CDR3 protein: CSASGGGAGALYEQFF; CDR3 DNA: TGCAGTGCTAGCGGGGGTGGAGCGGGAGCTCTTTATGAGCAGTTCTTC
clone size: NA; D gene: TRBD1; V gene: TRBV24-1; J gene: TRBJ2-3; CDR3 protein: CATSDSDRASTDTQYF; CDR3 DNA: TGTGCCACCAGTGACTCGGACAGGGCTAGCACAGATACGCAGTATTTT
clone size: NA; D gene: NA; V gene: TRBV6-6; J gene: TRBJ1-6; CDR3 protein: CAGSYSPGSYSPLHF; CDR3 DNA: TGTGCCGGCAGTTACTCCCCAGGATCATATTCACCCCTCCACTTT
clone size: NA; D gene: NA; V gene: TRBV6-5; J gene: TRBJ2-4; CDR3 protein: CASSYSSQPWIQYF; CDR3 DNA: TGTGCCAGCAGTTACTCGAGTCAGCCTTGGATTCAGTACTTC
clone size: NA; D gene: NA; V gene: TRBV2; J gene: TRBJ1-2; CDR3 protein: CADTGNNYGYTF; CDR3 DNA: TGTGCCGATACAGGGAATAACTATGGCTACACCTTC